Listed here are 9 T cell receptor beta chains from one sample, sequenced in a study of blood T cell repertoires in COVID-19. Sequencing used immunoSEQ multiplex PCR; TCRdb keeps in-frame clones, though not all of them. The repertoire holds about 120,000 clones, about 89% seen once, with about 18% in the top ten. Sequencing was performed on peripheral blood. The receptors were gathered from a human donor with acute or convalescent COVID-19. The donor label of this sample is uncertain.

The rearrangement links TRBV5-4 to TRBJ2-7, with 7 bases aligning to TRBD1. V dropped 0 bases and J dropped 3; count of bases not matched to a gene: 9. The CDR3 length is 16 residues. Germline CDR1 SGHNT, CDR2 YYREEE (reference sequence). DNA of the CDR3: TGTGCCAGCAGCTTGGGAGGCAGGGGGAATATCTACGAGCAGTACTTC. Translating gives CASSLGGRGNIYEQYF.

The rearrangement joins TRBV28 to TRBJ1-1; D ambiguous. The CDR3 has 15 amino acids. The germline V and J ends were trimmed by 4 bases and 8 bases, with 20 bases remaining between them. Germline loops: CDR1 MDHEN, CDR2 SYDVKM. The DNA of the CDR3 is TGTGCCAGCAGTTCCCCCCGAGGAAACGTACCCGAAGCTTTCTTT. It specifies CASSSPRGNVPEAFF.

The chain couples TRBV10-3 to TRBJ2-1; TRBD1 agrees at 7 bases. The V gene's germline CDR1 is ENHRY and CDR2 SYGVKD. J was trimmed by 8 bases and V by 7 bases; bases with no gene match: 14. The CDR3 has 15 amino acids. The CDR3 region has the DNA TGTGCCATCATGAAGGAAGAGGGGGCTCGGGATGAGCAGTTCTTC. This encodes CAIMKEEGARDEQFF.

The rearrangement links TRBV28 to TRBJ2-7; D possibly corresponds to TRBD2 (6 bases). The CDR3 runs 15 residues. CDR1 and CDR2 (germline): MDHEN, SYDVKM. V was cut by 6 bases and J by 3 bases, with 18 bases left in between. The CDR3 sequence: CASRTGGIVFYEQYF. Here the CDR3 DNA reads TGTGCCAGCAGGACCGGGGGAATAGTTTTCTACGAGCAGTACTTC.

The chain employs TRBV19 and TRBJ2-1; a possible D gene is TRBD1 (5 bases). Germline loops: CDR1 LNHDA, CDR2 SQIVND (reference sequence). V shed 3 bases and J shed 8 bases, with 11 bases lying between them. This CDR3 contains 13 residues. CDR3 DNA sequence: TGTGCCAGTAGTATTGCAGGGATACATGAGCAGTTCTTC. The encoded protein is CASSIAGIHEQFF.

V usage is TRBV11-3 and J usage is TRBJ2-1, with D possibly TRBD1 on 5 matching bases. The germline gives CDR1 SGHNT, CDR2 YENEEA. This CDR3 has 11 amino acids. Trimming cost V 6 bases and J 12 bases, with 12 bases left between them. This CDR3 is CASSQTGRQFF. CDR3 in DNA: TGTGCCAGCAGTCAAACAGGAAGGCAGTTCTTC.

The chain has TRBV6-5 and TRBJ1-1; weak D call: TRBD1 (5 bases). With 4 bases removed from V and 4 bases from J, the gap between germline ends came to 10 bases. CDR3 size: 13 residues. Germline CDR1 reads MNHEY; CDR2 reads SVGAGI. CDR3 DNA: TGTGCCAGCAGTTGGGGGGAGGGCACTGAAGCTTTCTTT. This gives the protein CASSWGEGTEAFF.

The gene calls are TRBV30 and TRBJ1-5, with D uncertain. V lost 2 bases and J lost 5, with 10 bases in between. Germline CDR1 and CDR2: GTSNPN and SVGIG (reference sequence). The CDR3 contains 13 residues. CDR3: CAWSQSLDQPQHF. CDR3 DNA: TGTGCCTGGAGTCAAAGCCTCGATCAGCCCCAGCATTTT.

The chain joins TRBV2 to TRBJ2-1; the match to TRBD2 covers 11 bases. The CDR3 sequence is 17 residues long. Germline lookup yields CDR1 SNHLY and CDR2 FYNNEI. After removal of 3 bases from V and 5 bases from J, the junction contained 9 bases not matched to a gene. CDR3 loop: CASSDAGTSGTHNEQFF. In DNA, the CDR3 is TGTGCCAGCAGTGATGCCGGGACTAGCGGCACTCACAATGAGCAGTTCTTC.